The T cell receptor (beta chain) under discussion was sequenced for a study of T-cell reconstitution after alpha-beta-depleted transplantation in children. CDR1 and CDR2 (germline): SGHTA, FQGNSA. CDR3 length: 14 amino acids. The V end was cut by 5 bases, the J end by 3 bases, with 13 bases between. General study results and limits: Newly made T cells mostly supplied T-cell counts and diversity one year after transplant. In some patients, recipient T cells and intrathymic progenitors surviving conditioning explained high day-60 diversity. About two months after transplant, alpha-beta T cells reportedly came from several hundred expanded graft clones.

Researchers prepared the TCRbeta library using unique molecular identifiers, the study reports. TCRdb independently ran MiXCR on the PCR reads; one entry per CDR3 protein. The sample has 250,000 to 300,000 distinct CDR3 sequences, 10% seen once; the top ten hold around 7.6%. This clonotype was found many times. As yet, its antigen is unknown. This receptor was identified in a boy under three years old with acute myeloid leukemia, due to receive a stem cell transplant. Sequenced material: PBMCs, taken before TCRalphabeta/CD19-depleted stem cell transplant. V is TRBV7-2 and J is TRBJ1-2; D is possibly TRBD1 (6 bases). The CDR3 sequence is CASSPSPGDYGYTF. The CDR3 DNA is TGTGCCAGCAGCCCAAGCCCAGGGGACTATGGCTACACCTTC.